Listed here are 13 T cell receptor beta chains from one sample, sequenced in a study of T cells after yellow fever vaccination (dated 2019 in TCRdb). Library preparation employed 5' RACE. TCRdb records Illumina HiSeq 2500 as the sequencer. In-frame beta chains were kept once TCRdb had trimmed the public reads at Q25 with fastp and called clones with MiXCR. A single entry per CDR3 protein holds the most common genes and DNA from its merged rows. The sample data list about 46,000 distinct CDR3 sequences, and 5% to 8% of these were observed just once. The ten biggest clones cover 8.5% to 12% of the sample. Read against the paper, the sample's treatment or condition label means: live attenuated yellow fever vaccine strain. The sample here was PBMCs, either bulk or a sorted T-cell subset (CD4+, CD8+, memory, or dextramer-sorted; not recorded which), taken 45 days after the yellow fever booster vaccination. The receptor source for this set is a man aged 25 to 40 who received the YFV17D yellow fever vaccine.

This clonotype was seen ten or more times. This chain connects TRBV9 to TRBJ2-5, with D perhaps TRBD1 or TRBD2 (5 bases each). Germline V gene sequence: CDR1 SGDLS, CDR2 YYNGEE. CDR3 length: 15 residues. V dropped 4 bases and J dropped 5 bases, with 18 bases sitting between them. For the CDR3, the DNA is TGTGCCAGCAGCATAGGACACCCCGGCGGGGAGACCCAGTACTTC. Amino acid sequence: CASSIGHPGGETQYF.

The genes are TRBV3-1 and TRBJ1-5, with no clear D. Germline V gene sequence: CDR1 LGHDT, CDR2 YNNKEL (reference sequence). The V and J ends lost 11 bases and 2 bases respectively, with 19 bases between them. The CDR3 contains 15 residues. Here the CDR3 DNA reads TGTGCCTGCTGCCAAGGTGCGGGCGGCAATCAGCCCCAGCATTTT. Translated: CACCQGAGGNQPQHF.

The table lists this clonotype with a few counts. The rearrangement links TRBV24-1 to TRBJ1-2, with a tentative D call TRBD1 (5 bases). The V end lost 4 bases, the J end lost 2 bases, and 13 bases lay between the germline ends. The CDR3 totals 15 residues. Germline V gene lookup returns CDR1 KGHDR and CDR2 SFDVKD. In DNA form, the CDR3 reads TGTGCCACCAGTGACGGTAGGGACGGAAACTATGGCTACACCTTC. The encoded protein is CATSDGRDGNYGYTF.

This clonotype has ten or more counts. V and J are TRBV27 and TRBJ1-1; D call uncertain. The ends were cut back, 4 bases at V and 6 bases at J, with 12 bases in the middle. CDR3 size: 13 residues. The germline V gene has CDR1 MNHEY and CDR2 SMNVEV (reference sequence). The chain's CDR3 is CASSYTAGAEAFF. The CDR3 DNA reads as TGTGCCAGCAGTTATACAGCGGGTGCTGAAGCTTTCTTT.

This clonotype was recorded at least ten times. The chain employs TRBV11-2 and TRBJ1-1; perhaps TRBD1 as D (5 bases). This CDR3 spans 15 amino acids. V shed 5 bases and J shed 0 bases, with 13 bases lying between them. CDR1 SGHAT and CDR2 FQNNGV come from the germline V gene. CDR3 nucleotide sequence: TGTGCCAGCAGCCAGCCCGGGACGGTGAACACTGAAGCTTTCTTT. Translating gives CASSQPGTVNTEAFF.

This clonotype was detected ten times or more. The chain has TRBV12-3 or TRBV12-4 and TRBJ1-1; D not resolved. Trimming removed 5 bases at V and 5 bases at J, with 18 bases between. The CDR3 is 15 residues long. CDR3 protein: CASSRTGSKNTEAFF. The CDR3 nucleotides are TGTGCCAGCAGTCGGACCGGGAGTAAGAATACTGAAGCTTTCTTT.

In its sample, this clonotype was seen many times. This sequence joins TRBV11-2 and TRBJ2-3; 7 bases fit TRBD2. The CDR3 contains 16 residues. V trimming: 5 bases; J trimming: 1 base; junction bases outside the gene matches: 9. Germline V gives CDR1 SGHAT, CDR2 FQNNGV. This CDR3 reads CASSRYGRSGTDTQYF. The CDR3 DNA sequence: TGTGCCAGCAGCCGTTACGGGAGGTCGGGCACAGATACGCAGTATTTT. The entire variable domain, with the rest obtained from reference TRBV11-2 and TRBJ2-3, is as follows: EAGVAQSPRYKIIEKRQSVAFWCNPISGHATLYWYQQILGQGPKLLIQFQNNGVVDDSQLPKDRFSAERLKGVDSTLKIQPAKLEDSAVYLCASSRYGRSGTDTQYFGPGTRLTVL.

This clonotype has at least ten counts. The chain links TRBV12-3 or TRBV12-4 to TRBJ2-2; perhaps TRBD1 as D (6 bases). The CDR3 spans 17 residues. V lost 6 bases and J 0 bases, leaving 17 bases between the germline ends. The CDR3 protein is CASRGNWGLTNTGELFF. The DNA of the CDR3 is TGTGCCAGCAGGGGGAATTGGGGGCTTACGAACACCGGGGAGCTGTTTTTT.

This clonotype was detected only a few times. This sequence joins TRBV6-5 and TRBJ2-5; D is unclear. Germline lookup yields CDR1 MNHEY and CDR2 SVGAGI. CDR3 length: 13 amino acids. V was pared by 3 bases and J by 7 bases, with 12 bases between. CDR3 DNA: TGTGCCAGCAGTTATAGTCGAGGAAGGACCCAGTACTTC. This sequence encodes CASSYSRGRTQYF.

This clonotype was seen repeatedly, ten times or more. This sequence joins TRBV29-1 and TRBJ2-3; 12 bases line up with TRBD2. The trim removed 7 bases at V and 2 bases at J, leaving 7 bases unmatched. CDR1 is SQVTM and CDR2 is ANQGSEA in the germline V gene. This CDR3 is built from 15 residues. CDR3 amino acids: CSGAGLAGYTDTQYF. The DNA for the CDR3 is TGCAGCGGGGCTGGACTAGCGGGGTACACAGATACGCAGTATTTT.

This clonotype was seen a handful of times. This chain links TRBV7-8 with TRBJ1-6; D is ambiguous. Germline V gives CDR1 SGHVS, CDR2 FQNEAQ. The germline V and J ends were trimmed by 0 bases and 8 bases, with 23 bases remaining between them. CDR3 length: 19 residues. The CDR3: CASSLASGGRRIYDSPLHF. The CDR3, as DNA: TGTGCCAGCAGCTTAGCGTCTGGTGGACGACGGATTTATGATTCACCCCTCCACTTT. Full variable domain (remainder filled in from reference TRBV7-8 and TRBJ1-6): GAGVSQSPRYKVAKRGQDVALRCDPISGHVSLFWYQQALGQGPEFLTYFQNEAQLDKSGLPSDRFFAERPEGSVSTLKIQRTQQEDSAVYLCASSLASGGRRIYDSPLHFGNGTRLTVT.

This clonotype was counted at least ten times. The chain recombines TRBV24-1 with TRBJ2-1; weak D call: TRBD2 (6 bases). The V gene's germline CDR1 is KGHDR and CDR2 SFDVKD. The CDR3 consists of 16 residues. V shed 3 bases and J shed 5 bases, with 16 bases lying between them. The CDR3: CATSDPGLAPDNEQFF. DNA of the CDR3: TGTGCCACCAGTGATCCCGGGCTAGCGCCTGACAATGAGCAGTTCTTC.

This clonotype was recorded at least ten times. The V call is TRBV19, the J call TRBJ1-5; 9 nucleotides match TRBD1. Germline lookup yields CDR1 LNHDA and CDR2 SQIVND (reference sequence). After removal of 3 bases from V and 6 bases from J, the junction contained 9 bases not matched to a gene. The CDR3 spans 16 residues. CDR3 loop: CASSIGGGQGSQPQHF. CDR3 in DNA: TGTGCCAGTAGTATTGGCGGAGGACAGGGGAGTCAGCCCCAGCATTTT. Supplemented by reference TRBV19 and TRBJ1-5, the full variable domain reads DGGITQSPKYLFRKEGQNVTLSCEQNLNHDAMYWYRQDPGQGLRLIYYSQIVNDFQKGDIAEGYSVSREKKESFPLTVTSAQKNPTAFYLCASSIGGGQGSQPQHFGDGTRLSIL.